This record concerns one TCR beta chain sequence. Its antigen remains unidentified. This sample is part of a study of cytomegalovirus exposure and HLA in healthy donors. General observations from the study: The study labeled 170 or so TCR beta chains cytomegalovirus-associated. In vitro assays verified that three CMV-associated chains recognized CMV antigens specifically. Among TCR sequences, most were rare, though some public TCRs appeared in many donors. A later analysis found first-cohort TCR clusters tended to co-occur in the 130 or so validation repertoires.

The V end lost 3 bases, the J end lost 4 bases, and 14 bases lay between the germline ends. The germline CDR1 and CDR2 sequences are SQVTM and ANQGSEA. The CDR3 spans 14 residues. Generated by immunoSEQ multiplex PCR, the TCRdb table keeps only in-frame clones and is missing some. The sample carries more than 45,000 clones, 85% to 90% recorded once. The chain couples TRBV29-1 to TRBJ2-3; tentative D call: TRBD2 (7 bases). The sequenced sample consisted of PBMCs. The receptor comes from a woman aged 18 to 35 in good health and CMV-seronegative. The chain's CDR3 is CSVEGEGGSDTQYF. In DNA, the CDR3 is TGCAGCGTTGAGGGGGAGGGGGGGTCAGATACGCAGTATTTT.